This T cell receptor beta chain appears in the sequencing data of a study of PD-1 blockade in mismatch repair-deficient tumors. Mismatch repair deficiency was confirmed in all patients, by PCR or immunohistochemistry. This CDR3 spans 15 amino acids. V trimming: 8 bases; J trimming: 2 bases; junction bases outside the gene matches: 6. Germline values: CDR1 WNHNN, CDR2 SYGVQD (reference sequence). The assay was immunoSEQ multiplex PCR, and TCRdb's table has in-frame clones only and misses some. This table has tens of thousands of clones, about 85% appearing once. This sequence originates from an adult with mismatch repair-deficient cancer. The chain recombines TRBV10-1 with TRBJ2-1; 10 nucleotides align to TRBD2. The starting material was peripheral blood, obtained 4 weeks after starting pembrolizumab. CDR3 DNA sequence: TGCGCCAGCCCCAGCGGGAGGGGTGCCTACAATGAGCAGTTCTTC. Residues: CASPSGRGAYNEQFF.